The T cell receptor (beta chain) described here comes from a study of T cells in Graves' hyperthyroidism and ophthalmopathy. Regarding the study as a whole: Ophthalmopathy was told apart from stable hyperthyroidism by a 13 V-J model.

Regions amplified from RNA transcripts were the TCR beta CDR3 regions. The primer set for the first-round RT-PCR of the TCR CDR3 was HTBI. TCRdb reprocessed the multiplex PCR reads via MiXCR and lists one record per CDR3 protein. The sample has under 350,000 distinct CDR3 sequences; 15% to 20% are singletons. In germline, CDR1 is SGHKS, CDR2 YYEKEE (reference sequence). The CDR3 length is 16 residues. The V and J ends lost 2 bases and 2 bases, in that order; junction bases with no gene match: 9. This clonotype has at least ten counts. Its antigen is still unknown. Over 18 months, lack of ophthalmopathy progression marked Graves' hyperthyroidism as stable. The study left out patients who had uncontrolled infection, other autoimmune disease, pregnancy or lactation. It was 8 to 10 ml of fresh peripheral blood that supplied the PBMCs.

The chain couples TRBV5-5 to TRBJ1-2, with 7 positions matching TRBD1. This TCR derives from a woman aged 50 to 60 with Graves' hyperthyroidism. What was sequenced was blood. The DNA for the CDR3 is TGTGCCAGCAGCTTAAGTGAACAGGGGATAAACTATGGCTACACCTTC. It is translated as CASSLSEQGINYGYTF.